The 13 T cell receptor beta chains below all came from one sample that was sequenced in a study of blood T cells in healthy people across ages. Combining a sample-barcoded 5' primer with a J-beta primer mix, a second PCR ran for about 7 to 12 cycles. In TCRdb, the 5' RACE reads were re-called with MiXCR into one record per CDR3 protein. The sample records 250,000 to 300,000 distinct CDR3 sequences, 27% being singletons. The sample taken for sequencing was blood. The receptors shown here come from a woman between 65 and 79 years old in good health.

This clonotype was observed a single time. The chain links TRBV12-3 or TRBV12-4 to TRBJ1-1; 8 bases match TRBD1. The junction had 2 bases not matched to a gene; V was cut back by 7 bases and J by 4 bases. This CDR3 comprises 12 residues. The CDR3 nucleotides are TGTGCCAGCAATCAGGGGGCCACTGAAGCTTTCTTT. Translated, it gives CASNQGATEAFF.

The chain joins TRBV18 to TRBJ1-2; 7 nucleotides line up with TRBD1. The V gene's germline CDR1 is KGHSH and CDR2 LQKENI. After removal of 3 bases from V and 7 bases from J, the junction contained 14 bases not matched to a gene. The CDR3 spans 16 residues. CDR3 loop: CASSPAAGTVTFGYTF. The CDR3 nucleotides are TGTGCCAGCTCACCGGCGGCGGGGACAGTGACTTTTGGCTACACCTTC.

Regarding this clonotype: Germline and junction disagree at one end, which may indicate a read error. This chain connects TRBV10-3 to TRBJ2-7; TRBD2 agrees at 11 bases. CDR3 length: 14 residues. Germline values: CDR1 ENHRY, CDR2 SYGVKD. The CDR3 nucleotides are TGTGCCAACAGTAAGACTAGCGGGACCTACGAGCAGTACTTC. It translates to CANSKTSGTYEQYF.

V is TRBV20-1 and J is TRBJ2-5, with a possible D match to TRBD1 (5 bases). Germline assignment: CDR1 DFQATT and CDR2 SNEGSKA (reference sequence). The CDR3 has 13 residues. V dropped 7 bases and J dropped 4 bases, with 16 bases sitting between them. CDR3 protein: CSVNLQAGETQYF. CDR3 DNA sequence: TGCAGTGTGAATTTACAGGCAGGAGAGACCCAGTACTTC.

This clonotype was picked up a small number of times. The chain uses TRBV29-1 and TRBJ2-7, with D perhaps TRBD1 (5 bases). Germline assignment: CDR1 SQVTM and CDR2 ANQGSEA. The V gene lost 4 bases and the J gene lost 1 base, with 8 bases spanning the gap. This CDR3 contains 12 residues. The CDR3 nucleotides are TGCAGCGTTGCACAGGTTTCCTACGAGCAGTACTTC. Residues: CSVAQVSYEQYF.

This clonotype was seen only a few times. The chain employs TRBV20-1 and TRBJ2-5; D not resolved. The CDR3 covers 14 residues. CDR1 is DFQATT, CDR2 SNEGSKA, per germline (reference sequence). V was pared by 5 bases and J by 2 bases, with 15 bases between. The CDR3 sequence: CSAPRNSRQETQYF. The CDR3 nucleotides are TGCAGTGCTCCCCGGAATTCCCGTCAAGAGACCCAGTACTTC.

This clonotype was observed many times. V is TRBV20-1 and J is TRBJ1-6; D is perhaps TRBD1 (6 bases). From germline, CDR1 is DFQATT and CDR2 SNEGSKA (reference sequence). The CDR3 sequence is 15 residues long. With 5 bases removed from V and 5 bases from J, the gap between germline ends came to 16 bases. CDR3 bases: TGCAGTGCTCATCTGGACAGAAACCATAATTCACCCCTCCACTTT. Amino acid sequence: CSAHLDRNHNSPLHF.

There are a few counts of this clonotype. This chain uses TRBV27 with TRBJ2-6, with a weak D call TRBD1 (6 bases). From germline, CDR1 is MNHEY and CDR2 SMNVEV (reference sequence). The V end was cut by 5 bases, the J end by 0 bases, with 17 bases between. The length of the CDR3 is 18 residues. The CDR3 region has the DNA TGTGCCAGCAGTCCCAGACAGGCCGGCCTCTCTGGGGCCAACGTCCTGACTTTC. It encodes CASSPRQAGLSGANVLTF.

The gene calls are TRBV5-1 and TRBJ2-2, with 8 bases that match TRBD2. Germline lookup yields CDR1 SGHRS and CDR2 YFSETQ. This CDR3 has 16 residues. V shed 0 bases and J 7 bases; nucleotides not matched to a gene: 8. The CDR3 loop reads CASSLAAGGSNGELFF. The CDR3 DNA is TGCGCCAGCAGCTTGGCCGCGGGAGGAAGTAACGGGGAGCTGTTTTTT.

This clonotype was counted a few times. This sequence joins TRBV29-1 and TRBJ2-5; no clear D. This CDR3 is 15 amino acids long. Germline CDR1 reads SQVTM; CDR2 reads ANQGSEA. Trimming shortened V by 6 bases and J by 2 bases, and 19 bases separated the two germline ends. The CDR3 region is CSVGFWGKDQETQYF. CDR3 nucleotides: TGCAGCGTCGGGTTTTGGGGAAAGGATCAAGAGACCCAGTACTTC.

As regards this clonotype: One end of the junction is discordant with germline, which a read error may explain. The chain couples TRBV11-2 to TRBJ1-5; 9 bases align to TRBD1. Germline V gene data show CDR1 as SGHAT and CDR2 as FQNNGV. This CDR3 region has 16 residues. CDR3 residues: CAGSPGTGKGNQPQHF. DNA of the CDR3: TGTGCCGGCAGCCCAGGGACAGGGAAGGGAAATCAGCCCCAGCATTTT.

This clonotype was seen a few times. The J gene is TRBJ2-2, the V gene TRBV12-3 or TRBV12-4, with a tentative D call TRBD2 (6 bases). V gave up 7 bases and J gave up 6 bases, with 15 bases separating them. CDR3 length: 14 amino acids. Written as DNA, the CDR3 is TGTGCCAGCACCGGCCCAGGGAGGTCCGGGGAGCTGTTTTTT. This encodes CASTGPGRSGELFF.

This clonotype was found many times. The DNA of the CDR3 is TGTGCCAGCAGTTTAACCGGGACAGGGAGGGAAGAGACCCAGTACTTC. Protein: CASSLTGTGREETQYF. V usage is TRBV28 and J usage is TRBJ2-5, with 9 bases aligning to TRBD1. The CDR3 is 16 residues long. Germline V gives CDR1 MDHEN, CDR2 SYDVKM. Trimming cost V 2 bases and J 3 bases; bases outside gene matches: 7.